These 19 T cell receptor beta chains share one sample of origin, sequenced in a study of blood T cell repertoires in COVID-19. Here immunoSEQ multiplex PCR was the method, and the copy in TCRdb shows in-frame clones only, minus some. Of 68,000 or so clones in the sample, 86% are singletons; the top ten hold 4.1%. The sample was peripheral blood. The receptors come from a man aged 45-65 years with acute or convalescent COVID-19.

This chain uses TRBV3-1 (or the pseudogene TRBV3-2) with TRBJ2-2, with 13 bases lining up with TRBD2. The CDR3 loop spans 20 amino acids. V lost 3 bases and J lost 3; bases outside the gene matches: 13. CDR1 is LGHDT, CDR2 YNNKEL, per germline (reference sequence). The CDR3 protein is CASSHYQGLAGRQDTGELFF. The CDR3 region has the DNA TGTGCCAGCAGCCACTACCAGGGACTAGCGGGGAGGCAAGACACCGGGGAGCTGTTTTTT.

The CDR3, as DNA: TGTGCCAGCAGCTTAACGCGGCAAGAGACCCAGTACTTC. Residues: CASSLTRQETQYF. The chain couples TRBV7-3 to TRBJ2-5; no reliable D call. Germline lookup yields CDR1 SGHTA and CDR2 FQGTGA. There are 13 residues in the CDR3. With 0 bases removed from V and 2 bases from J, the gap between germline ends came to 4 bases.

The V gene is TRBV19, the J gene TRBJ1-3, with TRBD1 matching 8 bases. Germline CDR1 is LNHDA and CDR2 is SQIVND (reference sequence). The CDR3 sequence is 16 residues long. The V and J ends lost 5 bases and 0 bases, in that order; junction bases with no gene match: 6. The CDR3 loop reads CASSLGDRNSGNTIYF. CDR3 in DNA: TGTGCCAGTAGTTTGGGGGACAGGAACTCTGGAAACACCATATATTTT.

The CDR3 sequence is CASSEGRHYGYTF. CDR3 coding DNA: TGTGCCAGCAGTGAAGGGAGACACTATGGCTACACCTTC. The chain couples TRBV6-1 to TRBJ1-2, with D hard to call. Trimming took 1 base from V and 3 from J, leaving 6 bases between them. In germline, CDR1 is MNHNS, CDR2 SASEGT. This CDR3 is 13 amino acids long.

V gene TRBV4-1 combines with J gene TRBJ2-3, with TRBD2 matching 9 bases. J lost 6 bases, V lost 6 bases, and 10 bases had no gene match. CDR1 and CDR2 (germline): MGHRA, YSYEKL. The CDR3 length is 15 residues. This CDR3 reads CASRSGGGRGDTQYF. The CDR3 DNA reads as TGCGCCAGCAGGTCGGGGGGCGGGAGGGGTGATACGCAGTATTTT.

This clone was recorded only once. This chain connects TRBV7-9 to TRBJ1-3, with D perhaps matching TRBD1 (5 bases). Looked up from germline, CDR1 is SEHNR and CDR2 is FQNEAQ (reference sequence). Trimming removed 5 bases from V and 9 bases from J, with 11 bases in between. The CDR3 is made up of 12 amino acids. DNA of the CDR3: TGTGCCAGCAGCGTCGGTCAGGGCACCATATATTTT. This codes for CASSVGQGTIYF.

The gene calls are TRBV11-3 and TRBJ2-7; tentatively, D is TRBD1 (5 bases). V lost 0 bases and J lost 3, with 15 bases in between. Germline-derived CDR1 and CDR2 are SGHNT and YENEEA. This CDR3 comprises 16 residues. CDR3 sequence (DNA): TGTGCCAGCAGCTTAGAAATGCAGGGTGGAAACTACGAGCAGTACTTC. This encodes CASSLEMQGGNYEQYF. Supplemented by reference TRBV11-3 and TRBJ2-7, the full variable domain reads EAGVVQSPRYKIIEKKQPVAFWCNPISGHNTLYWYLQNLGQGPELLIRYENEEAVDDSQLPKDRFSAERLKGVDSTLKIQPAELGDSAVYLCASSLEMQGGNYEQYFGPGTRLTVT.

V usage is TRBV7-3 and J usage is TRBJ2-1, with 8 nucleotides matching TRBD2. This CDR3 region has 16 residues. J was trimmed by 6 bases and V by 5 bases; bases with no gene match: 12. The germline V gene encodes CDR1 SGHTA and CDR2 FQGTGA. The CDR3 nucleotides read TGTGCCAGCAGCCCTCAAAGTACCGGGACTAGCAATGAGCAGTTCTTC. Encoded protein: CASSPQSTGTSNEQFF. Using reference TRBV7-3 and TRBJ2-1 for the parts outside the CDR3, the full variable domain is GAGVSQTPSNKVTEKGKYVELRCDPISGHTALYWYRQSLGQGPEFLIYFQGTGAADDSGLPNDRFFAVRPEGSVSTLKIQRTERGDSAVYLCASSPQSTGTSNEQFFGPGTRLTVL.

The chain links TRBV24-1 to TRBJ2-5, with 8 positions matching TRBD2. CDR3 length: 13 residues. J gave up 10 bases and V 4 bases, and 7 bases lay outside the gene matches. In germline, CDR1 is KGHDR, CDR2 SFDVKD. In nucleotides, the CDR3 is TGTGCCACCAGTGAAGCGGGGGTGGAAGACCAGTACTTC. Amino acid sequence: CATSEAGVEDQYF.

About this clone itself: A read error may produce the germline difference seen at one junction end. The chain joins TRBV28 to TRBJ1-4, with D hard to call. The CDR3 is made up of 15 amino acids. Germline V gene lookup returns CDR1 MDHEN and CDR2 SYDVKM. CDR3 region: CASSRLGPTSEKLFF. The CDR3 nucleotides are TGTGCCAGCAGTCGTCTAGGCCCAACTAGTGAAAAACTGTTTTTT.

CDR3 protein: CASVPQVDEQFF. In nucleotides, the CDR3 is TGTGCCAGCGTGCCGCAGGTCGATGAGCAGTTCTTC. The chain is built from TRBV2 and TRBJ2-1, with D unresolved. The V end lost 8 bases, the J end lost 8 bases, and 13 bases lay between the germline ends. CDR3 size: 12 residues. The germline CDR1 and CDR2 sequences are SNHLY and FYNNEI.

This clone was found a few times. V is TRBV15 and J is TRBJ1-1; TRBD1 is a possible D gene (6 bases). Germline V gives CDR1 LNHNV, CDR2 YYDKDF (reference sequence). V lost 1 base, J lost 5 bases, and 8 bases lay in between. CDR3 size: 13 residues. The CDR3 coding sequence is TGTGCCACCAGCAGAGCAGGGGCTACTGAAGCTTTCTTT. It translates to CATSRAGATEAFF. Full variable domain (missing parts from reference TRBV15 and TRBJ1-1): DAMVIQNPRYQVTQFGKPVTLSCSQTLNHNVMYWYQQKSSQAPKLLFHYYDKDFNNEADTPDNFQSRRPNTSFCFLDIRSPGLGDTAMYLCATSRAGATEAFFGQGTRLTVV.

The rearrangement joins TRBV19 to TRBJ2-6, with a possible D match to TRBD1 (6 bases). Germline lookup yields CDR1 LNHDA and CDR2 SQIVND (reference sequence). V was clipped by 0 bases and J by 0 bases, with 9 bases between them. The CDR3 runs 17 residues. CDR3 sequence (DNA): TGTGCCAGTAGTATAGACAGGGGTCTCTCTGGGGCCAACGTCCTGACTTTC. It translates to CASSIDRGLSGANVLTF.

This clone has only a few counts. This chain links TRBV14 with TRBJ2-7; no clear D gene. Trimming removed 4 bases from V and 0 bases from J, with 4 bases in between. In germline, CDR1 is SGHDN, CDR2 FVKESK. The CDR3 extends over 12 amino acids. The CDR3 here is CASSLSSYEQYF. In DNA, the CDR3 is TGTGCCAGCAGCCTTAGCTCCTACGAGCAGTACTTC.

This chain links TRBV2 with TRBJ1-5; a weak D match, TRBD1 (5 bases). The CDR3 runs to 19 residues. The germline V gene has CDR1 SNHLY and CDR2 FYNNEI. V was shortened by 2 bases and J by 2 bases, with 22 bases between the two germline ends. DNA of the CDR3: TGTGCCAGCAGTGAATCCCGGGCCGGGGGTGGTTGGGGCAATCAGCCCCAGCATTTT. Protein sequence: CASSESRAGGGWGNQPQHF.

This clone has only a few counts. The CDR3 sequence is CASSPGLGYEQYF. In DNA, the CDR3 is TGTGCCAGTAGCCCGGGACTAGGCTACGAGCAGTACTTC. This sequence joins TRBV19 and TRBJ2-7; TRBD2 matches 8 bases. V shed 6 bases, J shed 3 bases, and the junction held 4 bases outside the gene matches. The CDR3 has 13 amino acids. Looked up from germline, CDR1 is LNHDA and CDR2 is SQIVND (reference sequence).

This chain uses TRBV24-1 with TRBJ2-2; 9 bases agree with TRBD1. Germline V gene lookup returns CDR1 KGHDR and CDR2 SFDVKD. Trimming took 1 base from V and 3 from J; bases not matched to a gene: 5. This CDR3 has 17 residues. CDR3 nucleotide sequence: TGTGCCACCAGTGATTTTCGGGGACAGGGAGACACCGGGGAGCTGTTTTTT. Protein: CATSDFRGQGDTGELFF.

This chain connects TRBV28 to TRBJ2-4; 10 bases fit TRBD1. Germline assignment: CDR1 MDHEN and CDR2 SYDVKM. With 3 bases clipped from V and 9 bases from J, the junction kept 2 bases outside the gene matches. The CDR3 is made up of 13 amino acids. CDR3: CASSLTGGGIQYF. CDR3 nucleotide sequence: TGTGCCAGCAGTTTGACAGGGGGCGGCATTCAGTACTTC.

This clone appeared once. V usage is TRBV5-6 and J usage is TRBJ2-7, with TRBD2 matching over 13 bases. The CDR3 runs 16 residues. The germline gives CDR1 SGHDT, CDR2 YYEEEE. Losses at the gene ends were 4 bases for V and 2 bases for J; bases not matched to a gene: 6. Here the CDR3 reads CASSQITSGRAYEQYF. In DNA, the CDR3 is TGTGCCAGCAGCCAAATAACTAGCGGGAGGGCCTACGAGCAGTACTTC.